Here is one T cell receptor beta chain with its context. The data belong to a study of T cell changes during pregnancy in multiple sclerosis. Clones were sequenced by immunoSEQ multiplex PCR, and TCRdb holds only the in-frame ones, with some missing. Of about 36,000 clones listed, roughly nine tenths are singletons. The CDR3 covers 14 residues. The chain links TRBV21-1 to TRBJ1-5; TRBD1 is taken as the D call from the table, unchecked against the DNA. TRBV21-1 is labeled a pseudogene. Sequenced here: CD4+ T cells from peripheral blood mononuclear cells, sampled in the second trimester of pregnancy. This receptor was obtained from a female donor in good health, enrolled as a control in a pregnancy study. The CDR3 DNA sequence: TGTGCCAGTGGGTCGGGACAGGGGTATCAGCCCCAGCATTTT. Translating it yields CASGSGQGYQPQHF.